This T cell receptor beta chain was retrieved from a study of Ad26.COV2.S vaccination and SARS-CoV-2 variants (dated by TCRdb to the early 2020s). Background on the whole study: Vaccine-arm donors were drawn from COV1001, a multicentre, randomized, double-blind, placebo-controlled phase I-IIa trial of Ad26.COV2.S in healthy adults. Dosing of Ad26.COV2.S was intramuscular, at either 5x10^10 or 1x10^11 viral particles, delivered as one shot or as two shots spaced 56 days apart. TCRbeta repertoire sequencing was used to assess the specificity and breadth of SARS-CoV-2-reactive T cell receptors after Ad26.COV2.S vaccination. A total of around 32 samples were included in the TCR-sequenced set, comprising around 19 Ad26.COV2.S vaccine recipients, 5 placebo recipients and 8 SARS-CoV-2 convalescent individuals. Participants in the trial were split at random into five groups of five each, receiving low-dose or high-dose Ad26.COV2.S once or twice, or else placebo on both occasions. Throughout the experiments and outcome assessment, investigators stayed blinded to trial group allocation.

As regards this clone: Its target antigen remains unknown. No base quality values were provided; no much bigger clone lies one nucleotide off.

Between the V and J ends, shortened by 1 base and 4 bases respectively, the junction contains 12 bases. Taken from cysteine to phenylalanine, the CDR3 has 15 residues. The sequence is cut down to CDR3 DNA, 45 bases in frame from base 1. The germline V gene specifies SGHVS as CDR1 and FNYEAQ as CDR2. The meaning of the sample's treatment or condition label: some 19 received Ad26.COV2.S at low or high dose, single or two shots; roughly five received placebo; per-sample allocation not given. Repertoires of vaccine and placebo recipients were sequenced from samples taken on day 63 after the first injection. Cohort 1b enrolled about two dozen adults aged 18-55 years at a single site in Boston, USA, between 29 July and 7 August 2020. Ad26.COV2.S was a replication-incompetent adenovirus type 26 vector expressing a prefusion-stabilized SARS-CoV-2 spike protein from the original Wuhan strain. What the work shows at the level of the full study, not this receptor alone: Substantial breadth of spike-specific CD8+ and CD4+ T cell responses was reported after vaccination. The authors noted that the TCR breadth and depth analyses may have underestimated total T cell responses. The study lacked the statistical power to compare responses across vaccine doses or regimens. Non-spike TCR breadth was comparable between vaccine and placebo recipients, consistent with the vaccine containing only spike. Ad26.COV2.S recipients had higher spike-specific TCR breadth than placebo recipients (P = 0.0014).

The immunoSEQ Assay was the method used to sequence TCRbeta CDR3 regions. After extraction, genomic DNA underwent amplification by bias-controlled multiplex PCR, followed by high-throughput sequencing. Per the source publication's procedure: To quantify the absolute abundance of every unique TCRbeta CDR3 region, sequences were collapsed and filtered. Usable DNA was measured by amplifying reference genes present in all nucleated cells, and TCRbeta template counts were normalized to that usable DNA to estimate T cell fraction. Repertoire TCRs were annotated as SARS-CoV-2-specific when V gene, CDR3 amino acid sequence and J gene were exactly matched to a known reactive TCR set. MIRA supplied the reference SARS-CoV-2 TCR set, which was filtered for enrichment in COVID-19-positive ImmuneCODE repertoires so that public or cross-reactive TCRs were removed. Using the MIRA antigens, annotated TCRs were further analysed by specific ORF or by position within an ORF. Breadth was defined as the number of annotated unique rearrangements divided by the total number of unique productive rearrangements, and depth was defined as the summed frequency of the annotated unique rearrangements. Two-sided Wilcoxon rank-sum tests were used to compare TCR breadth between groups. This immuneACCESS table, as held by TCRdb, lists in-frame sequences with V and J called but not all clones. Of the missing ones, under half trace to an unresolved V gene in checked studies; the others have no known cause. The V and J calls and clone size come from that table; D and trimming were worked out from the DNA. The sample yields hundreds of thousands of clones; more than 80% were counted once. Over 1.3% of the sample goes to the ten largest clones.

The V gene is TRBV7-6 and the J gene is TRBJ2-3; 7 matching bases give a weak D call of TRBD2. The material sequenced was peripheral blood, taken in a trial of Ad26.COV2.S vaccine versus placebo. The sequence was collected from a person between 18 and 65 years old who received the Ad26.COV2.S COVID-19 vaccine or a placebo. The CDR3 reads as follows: CASSLGGGPADTQYF. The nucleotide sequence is TGTGCCAGCAGCTTAGGCGGGGGCCCCGCAGATACGCAGTATTTT.